The source of this T cell receptor (beta chain) is a study of regulatory T cells in long-lasting Graves disease. The time point denotes: newly diagnosed GD, antithyroid drugs for less than 3 months. RNA from PBMCs was the source of the TCR library. V lost 10 bases and J lost 2, with 17 bases in between. The CDR3 is 14 residues long. The V gene's germline CDR1 is SGHAT and CDR2 FQNNGV. Sequencing libraries for TCR beta were prepared with iRepertoire HTBI primers and Arm-PCR of CDR3 regions. Using its own MiXCR run on the multiplex PCR reads, TCRdb lists one record per CDR3 protein. In the table there are about 320,000 distinct CDR3 sequences, 15% to 20% of which are singletons. This clonotype appeared many times.

The V call is TRBV11-2, the J call TRBJ1-2, with D possibly being TRBD1 (5 bases). The specimen was peripheral blood mononuclear cells (PBMCs), collected at new diagnosis, from a patient treated with antithyroid drugs. The sequence came from a female donor with Graves disease. The CDR3 sequence: CATSRGRANYGYTF. The CDR3 bases are TGTGCCACAAGTCGGGGCAGGGCGAACTATGGCTACACCTTC.